This record concerns one T cell receptor (beta chain) sequence. The data originate from a study of blood T cell repertoires in COVID-19. Study details: T cells, B-cell-depleted T cells, or PBMCs supplied cDNA or gDNA.

The method was immunoSEQ multiplex PCR; TCRdb's version includes in-frame clones alone and lacks a portion of them. The profile shows roughly 310,000 clones, about nine tenths of them singletons. CDR3 length: 20 residues. The ends lost 6 bases at V and 4 bases at J; junction bases unmatched: 20. The germline CDR1 and CDR2 sequences are MNHEY and SMNVEV (reference sequence). Assignments of participants to cohorts depended upon their own reported clinical history. This chain links TRBV27 with TRBJ2-1, with TRBD2 identical over 11 bases. The TCR was taken from a man in his 60s who had recovered from COVID-19. The sequencing input was PBMCs or T cells enriched from blood (not recorded which). CDR3 loop: CASRIGTSGRVGTKYNEQFF. The CDR3, as DNA: TGTGCCAGCAGAATAGGGACTAGCGGCCGAGTGGGGACAAAGTACAATGAGCAGTTCTTC.